This TCR beta chain derives from a study of blood T cell repertoires in COVID-19 (dated by TCRdb to about 2020). For context, the study as a whole: Samples covering the acute and convalescent phases of COVID-19 were provided by collaborators in the United States, Italy and Spain. The material from the prospective study consisted of cDNA or gDNA derived from T cells, B-cell-depleted T cells, or PBMCs. The sample metadata nearly always contained a de-identified subject ID, COVID-19 status, age in years and sex. HLA class I and class II types, where available, came from metadata supplied by the sample provider rather than from assay-based typing. Samples came from the ongoing ImmuneRACE study (first 160 participants) plus 1,254 subjects from 6 global collaborators. The repertoires were made available in a free public database intended to serve as a resource for research on the immune response to SARS-CoV-2. Subjects who had been exposed to COVID-19, were actively infected with it, or had recovered from it provided the deeply sampled blood TCRbeta repertoires that made up the dataset. Summary of the overall study and its limitations: The amount of clinical and demographic metadata varied by source and participant and was provided uncurated.

Comments on this clone: What this receptor recognizes is not known. Base-call qualities are not available, and no considerably larger clone is one nucleotide away.

There are 15 amino acids in the CDR3, from cysteine to phenylalanine inclusive. Of the read, only the CDR3 DNA is kept; its 45 bases are in frame from base 1. CDR1 and CDR2 (SGDLS, YYNGEE) derive from the germline V gene. Compared with germline, V lacks 4 bases and J lacks 0 bases; bases without a gene match: 5. The collaborating institutions used their own protocols to collect whole blood in K2EDTA tubes. For TCRbeta analysis, collaborator samples were shipped as frozen whole blood, as isolated PBMCs, or as DNA extracted from either sample type. The immunoSEQ Assay, a bias-controlled multiplex PCR, was used to amplify TCRbeta CDR3 regions from genomic DNA. In the original analysis: Within the assay, amplification of reference gene primers was used to estimate how many nucleated cells each sample contained. Sequence reads were collapsed and filtered to measure the absolute abundance of every unique TCRbeta CDR3 rearrangement. For each sample, productive Simpson clonality was calculated as the square root of Simpson's diversity index across productive rearrangements. TCRdb took over this immuneACCESS table, retaining in-frame rearrangements with V and J assigned. Such tables are incomplete; in checked studies, under half of the missing clones stem from an unresolved V gene, and the remainder is unexplained. The DNA gave D and trimming, while V, J and clone size come from that table. The sample has 130,000 or so clones on record, roughly four fifths of them singletons. 3.5% to 5.5% of the sample comes from the top ten.

The sequenced sample consisted of peripheral blood. The chain is encoded by TRBV9 joined to TRBJ2-7, with TRBD1 identical over 9 junction bases. This TCR was recovered from a woman between 65 and 79 years old with acute or convalescent COVID-19. The nucleotides are TGTGCCAGCAGCCCTGGGACAGGGCGCTCCTACGAGCAGTACTTC. It specifies CASSPGTGRSYEQYF. The CDR3, completed at both ends by the reference TRBV9 and TRBJ2-7 genes, gives the full variable domain DSGVTQTPKHLITATGQRVTLRCSPRSGDLSVYWYQQSLDQGLQFLIQYYNGEERAKGNILERFSAQQFPDLHSELNLSSLELGDSALYFCASSPGTGRSYEQYFGPGTRLTVT.